This T cell receptor (beta chain) came from a study of CD8 T cells in Susac syndrome. RNA totalling about 0.45 to 1 ug underwent reverse transcription with random hexamers. Amplification of TCR beta CDR3 across 54 Vbeta and 13 Jbeta was performed with immunoSEQ multiplex PCR. In TCRdb, the immunoSEQ multiplex PCR reads were re-called with MiXCR into one record per CDR3 protein. The sample lists about 110,000 distinct CDR3 sequences, approximately 94% seen once, with roughly 0.43% in the top ten. Both CD4+ and CD8+ T cells were negatively isolated, and TEMRA cells underwent FACS enrichment. The CDR3 has 17 amino acids. CDR1 MNHNS and CDR2 SASEGT come from the germline V gene. The ends lost 11 bases at V and 6 bases at J; junction bases unmatched: 18.

Sequencing was performed on CD8+ T cells from PBMCs. The chain uses TRBV6-1 and TRBJ2-1, with 11 bases fitting TRBD2. This TCR was recovered from a human donor with Susac syndrome. The CDR3 sequence is CAARGLAGGMTGNEQFF. The CDR3 DNA reads TGTGCCGCGCGGGGCCTAGCGGGGGGCATGACCGGCAATGAGCAGTTCTTC.